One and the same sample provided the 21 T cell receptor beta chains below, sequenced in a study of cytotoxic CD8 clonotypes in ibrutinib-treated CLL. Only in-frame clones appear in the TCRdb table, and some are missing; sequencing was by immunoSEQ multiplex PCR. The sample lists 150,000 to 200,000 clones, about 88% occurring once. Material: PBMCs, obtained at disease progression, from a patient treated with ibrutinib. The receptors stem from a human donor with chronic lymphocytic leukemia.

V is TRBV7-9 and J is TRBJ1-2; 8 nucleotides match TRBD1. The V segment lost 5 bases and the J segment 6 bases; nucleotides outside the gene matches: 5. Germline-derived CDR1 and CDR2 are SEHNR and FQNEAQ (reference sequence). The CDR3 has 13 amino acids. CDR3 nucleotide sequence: TGTGCCAGCAGCGCGGACAGGGTTGATGGCTACACCTTC. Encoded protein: CASSADRVDGYTF.

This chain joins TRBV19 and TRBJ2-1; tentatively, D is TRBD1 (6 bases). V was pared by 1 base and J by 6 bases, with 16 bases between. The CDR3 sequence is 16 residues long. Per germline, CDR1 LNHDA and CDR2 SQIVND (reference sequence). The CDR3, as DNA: TGTGCCAGTAGTATAGGTGGACAGCGAGGGGGCAATGAGCAGTTCTTC. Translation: CASSIGGQRGGNEQFF.

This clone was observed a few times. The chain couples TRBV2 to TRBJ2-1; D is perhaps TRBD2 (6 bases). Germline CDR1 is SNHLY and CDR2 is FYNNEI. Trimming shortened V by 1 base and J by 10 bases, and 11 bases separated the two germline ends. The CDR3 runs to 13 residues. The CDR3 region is CASSEVGLAEQFF. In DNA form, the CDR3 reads TGTGCCAGCAGTGAAGTCGGTCTAGCGGAGCAGTTCTTC.

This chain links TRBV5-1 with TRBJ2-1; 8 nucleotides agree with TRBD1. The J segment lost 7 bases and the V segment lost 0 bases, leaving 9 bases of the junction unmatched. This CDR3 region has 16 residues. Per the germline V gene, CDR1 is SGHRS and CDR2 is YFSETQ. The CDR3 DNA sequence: TGCGCCAGCAGCTTGGAGGGACAGGTACTCGTAAATGAGCAGTTCTTC. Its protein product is CASSLEGQVLVNEQFF.

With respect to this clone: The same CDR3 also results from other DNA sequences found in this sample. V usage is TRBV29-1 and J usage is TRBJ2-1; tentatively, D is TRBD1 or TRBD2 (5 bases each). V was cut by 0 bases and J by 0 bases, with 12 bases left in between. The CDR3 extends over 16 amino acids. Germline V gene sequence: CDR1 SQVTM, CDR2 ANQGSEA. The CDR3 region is CSVEDPGRSSYNEQFF. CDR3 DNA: TGCAGCGTTGAAGATCCGGGGCGGAGCTCCTACAATGAGCAGTTCTTC.

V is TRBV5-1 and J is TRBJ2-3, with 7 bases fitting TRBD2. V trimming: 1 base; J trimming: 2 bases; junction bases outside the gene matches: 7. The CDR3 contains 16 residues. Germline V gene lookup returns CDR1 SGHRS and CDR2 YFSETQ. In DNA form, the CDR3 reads TGCGCCAGCAGCTTGTCCCGGGGGGTCGTCACAGATACGCAGTATTTT. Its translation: CASSLSRGVVTDTQYF.

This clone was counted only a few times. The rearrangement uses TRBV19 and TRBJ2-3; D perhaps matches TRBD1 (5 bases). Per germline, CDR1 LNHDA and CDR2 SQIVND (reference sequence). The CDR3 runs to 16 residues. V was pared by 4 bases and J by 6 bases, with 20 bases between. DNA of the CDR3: TGTGCCAGTAGTACCCTCGACAGTAGGCTCCACGATACGCAGTATTTT. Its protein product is CASSTLDSRLHDTQYF.

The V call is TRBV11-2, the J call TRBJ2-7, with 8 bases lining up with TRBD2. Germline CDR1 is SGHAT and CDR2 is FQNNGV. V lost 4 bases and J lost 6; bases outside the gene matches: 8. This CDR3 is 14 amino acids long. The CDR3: CASSSGLASAEQYF. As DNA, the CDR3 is TGTGCCAGCAGCTCAGGACTAGCTTCCGCCGAGCAGTACTTC.

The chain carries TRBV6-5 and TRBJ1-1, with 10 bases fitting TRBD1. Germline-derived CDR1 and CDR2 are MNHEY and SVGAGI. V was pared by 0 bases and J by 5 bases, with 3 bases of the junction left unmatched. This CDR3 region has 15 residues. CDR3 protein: CASSYSPDRGTEAFF. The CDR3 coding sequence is TGTGCCAGCAGTTACTCCCCGGACAGGGGGACTGAAGCTTTCTTT.

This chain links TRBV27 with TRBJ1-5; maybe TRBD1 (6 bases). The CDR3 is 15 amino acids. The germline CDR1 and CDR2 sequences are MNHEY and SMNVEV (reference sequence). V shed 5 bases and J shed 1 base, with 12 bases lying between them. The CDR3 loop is CASSAAGGSNQPQHF. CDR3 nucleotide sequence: TGTGCCAGCAGTGCCGCGGGGGGCAGCAATCAGCCCCAGCATTTT.

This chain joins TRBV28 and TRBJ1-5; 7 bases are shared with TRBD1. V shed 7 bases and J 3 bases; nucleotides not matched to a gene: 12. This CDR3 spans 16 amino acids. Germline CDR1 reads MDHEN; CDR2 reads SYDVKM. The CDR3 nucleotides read TGTGCCAGCACCGATACAACCGGGACAGCCAATCAGCCCCAGCATTTT. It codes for CASTDTTGTANQPQHF.

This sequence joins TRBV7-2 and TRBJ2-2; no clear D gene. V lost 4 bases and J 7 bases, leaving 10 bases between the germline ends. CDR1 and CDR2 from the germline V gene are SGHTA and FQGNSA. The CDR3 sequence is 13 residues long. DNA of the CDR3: TGTGCCAGCAGCTCATTTCAGAACGGGGAGCTGTTTTTT. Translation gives CASSSFQNGELFF. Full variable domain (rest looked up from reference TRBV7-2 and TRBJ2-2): GAGVSQSPSNKVTEKGKDVELRCDPISGHTALYWYRQSLGQGLEFLIYFQGNSAPDKSGLPSDRFSAERTGGSVSTLTIQRTQQEDSAVYLCASSSFQNGELFFGEGSRLTVL.

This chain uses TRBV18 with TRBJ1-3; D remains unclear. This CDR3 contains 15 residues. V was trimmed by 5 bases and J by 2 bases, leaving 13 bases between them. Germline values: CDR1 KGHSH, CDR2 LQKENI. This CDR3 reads CASSGSGYPGNTIYF. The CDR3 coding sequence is TGTGCCAGCTCAGGGTCAGGCTACCCTGGAAACACCATATATTTT.

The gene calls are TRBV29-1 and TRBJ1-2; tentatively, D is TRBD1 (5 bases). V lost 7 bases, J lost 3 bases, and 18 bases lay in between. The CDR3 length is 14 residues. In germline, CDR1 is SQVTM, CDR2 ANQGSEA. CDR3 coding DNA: TGCAGCGCCCCCACGGGGGTGACCGACTATGGCTACACCTTC. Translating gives CSAPTGVTDYGYTF.

The CDR3 here is CASSLTSGNTIYF. The DNA of the CDR3 is TGTGCCAGCAGCTTAACCTCCGGAAACACCATATATTTT. V and J are TRBV7-7 and TRBJ1-3; no clear D gene. The CDR3 is 13 residues long. V was cut by 2 bases and J by 4 bases, with 6 bases left in between. Germline V gene sequence: CDR1 SSHAT, CDR2 FNYEAQ (reference sequence).

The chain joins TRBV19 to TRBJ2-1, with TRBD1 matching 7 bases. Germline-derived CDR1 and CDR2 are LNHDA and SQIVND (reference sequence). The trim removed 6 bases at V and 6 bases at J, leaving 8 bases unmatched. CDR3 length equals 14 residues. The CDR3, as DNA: TGTGCCAGTAGCAATAGGGCAGGGGGCAATGAGCAGTTCTTC. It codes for CASSNRAGGNEQFF.

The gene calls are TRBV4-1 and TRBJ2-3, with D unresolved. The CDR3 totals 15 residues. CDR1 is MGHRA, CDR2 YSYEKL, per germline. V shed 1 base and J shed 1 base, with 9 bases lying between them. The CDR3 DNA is TGCGCCAGCAGCCAAGGTCTTAGGGGCACAGATACGCAGTATTTT. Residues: CASSQGLRGTDTQYF.

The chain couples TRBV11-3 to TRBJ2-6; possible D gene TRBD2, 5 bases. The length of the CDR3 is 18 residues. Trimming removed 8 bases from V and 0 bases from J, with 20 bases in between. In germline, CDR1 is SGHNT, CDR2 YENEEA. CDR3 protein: CASSPPLAEYSGANVLTF. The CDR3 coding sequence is TGTGCCAGCTCCCCCCCCCTAGCTGAGTACTCTGGGGCCAACGTCCTGACTTTC.

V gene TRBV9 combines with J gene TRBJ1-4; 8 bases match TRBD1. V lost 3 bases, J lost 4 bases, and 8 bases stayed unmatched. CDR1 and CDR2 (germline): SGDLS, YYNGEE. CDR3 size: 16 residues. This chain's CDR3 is CASSGPQGALNEKLFF. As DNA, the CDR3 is TGTGCCAGCAGCGGGCCCCAGGGGGCCCTTAATGAAAAACTGTTTTTT.

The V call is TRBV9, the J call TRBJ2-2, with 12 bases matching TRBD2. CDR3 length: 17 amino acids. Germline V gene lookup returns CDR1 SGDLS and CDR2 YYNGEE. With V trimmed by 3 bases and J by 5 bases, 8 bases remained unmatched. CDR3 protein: CASSGLAGVVGTGELFF. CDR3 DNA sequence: TGTGCCAGCAGCGGACTAGCGGGAGTAGTGGGTACCGGGGAGCTGTTTTTT. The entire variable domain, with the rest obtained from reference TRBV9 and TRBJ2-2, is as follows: DSGVTQTPKHLITATGQRVTLRCSPRSGDLSVYWYQQSLDQGLQFLIQYYNGEERAKGNILERFSAQQFPDLHSELNLSSLELGDSALYFCASSGLAGVVGTGELFFGEGSRLTVL.

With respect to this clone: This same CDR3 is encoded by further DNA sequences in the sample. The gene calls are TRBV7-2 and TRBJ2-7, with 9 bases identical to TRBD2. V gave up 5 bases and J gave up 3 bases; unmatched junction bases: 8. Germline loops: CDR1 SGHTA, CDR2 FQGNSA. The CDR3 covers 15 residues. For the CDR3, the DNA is TGTGCCAGCAGCCTCTCTTGGCGGGAGGGCTACGAGCAGTACTTC. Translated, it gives CASSLSWREGYEQYF.